The clone carrying this T cell receptor beta chain was observed a handful of times. Germline assignment: CDR1 MNHEY and CDR2 SMNVEV (reference sequence). There are 15 residues in the CDR3. Between the trimmed V and J ends, which lost 0 bases and 6 bases, there was a span of 12 bases. TCRdb keeps only in-frame clones here, not all; method: immunoSEQ multiplex PCR. The sample lists about 100,000 clones, about 90% occurring once. These data originate in a study of T cell changes during pregnancy in multiple sclerosis. The source of this sequence is a female donor with multiple sclerosis, enrolled in a pregnancy study. This sequence joins TRBV27 and TRBJ1-5; maybe TRBD1 (5 bases). The sequencing used peripheral blood, collected after pregnancy. Here the CDR3 DNA reads TGTGCCAGCAGTTTATCGGTCAGGGCTGCTCAGCCCCAGCATTTT. This codes for CASSLSVRAAQPQHF.